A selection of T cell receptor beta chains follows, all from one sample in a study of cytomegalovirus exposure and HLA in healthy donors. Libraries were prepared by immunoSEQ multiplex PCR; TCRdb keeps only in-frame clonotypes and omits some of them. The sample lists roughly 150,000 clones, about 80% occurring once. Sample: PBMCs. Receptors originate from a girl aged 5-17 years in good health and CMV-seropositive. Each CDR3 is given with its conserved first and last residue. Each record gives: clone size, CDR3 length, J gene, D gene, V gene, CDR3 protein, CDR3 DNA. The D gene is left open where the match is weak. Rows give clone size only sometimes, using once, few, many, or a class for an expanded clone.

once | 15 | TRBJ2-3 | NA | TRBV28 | CASSLKEVFADTQYF | TGTGCCAGCAGTTTAAAGGAGGTTTTCGCAGATACGCAGTATTTT
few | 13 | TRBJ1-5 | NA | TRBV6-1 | CASRSTGNQPQHF | TGTGCCAGCAGGTCCACAGGGAACCAGCCCCAGCATTTT
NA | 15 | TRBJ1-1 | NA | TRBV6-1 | CASSEGRWANTEAFF | TGTGCCAGCAGTGAGGGGCGATGGGCGAACACTGAAGCTTTCTTT
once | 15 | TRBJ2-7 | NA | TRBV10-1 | CASRRPHGGSYEQYF | TGCGCCAGCCGGCGGCCCCACGGGGGATCCTACGAGCAGTACTTC
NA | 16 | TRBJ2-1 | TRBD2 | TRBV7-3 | CASSSIGGGMYNEQFF | TGTGCCAGCAGCTCCATCGGGGGAGGGATGTACAATGAGCAGTTCTTC
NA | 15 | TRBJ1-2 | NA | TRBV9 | CASSSQIGANYGYTF | TGTGCCAGCAGCTCCCAGATAGGGGCTAACTATGGCTACACCTTC
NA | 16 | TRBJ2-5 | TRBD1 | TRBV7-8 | CASSLPGTGGIETQYF | TGTGCCAGCAGCTTACCCGGGACAGGGGGCATTGAGACCCAGTACTTC
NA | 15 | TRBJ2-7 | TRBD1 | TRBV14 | CASSLKTGLGYEQYF | TGTGCCAGCAGCCTTAAGACAGGGTTAGGCTACGAGCAGTACTTC
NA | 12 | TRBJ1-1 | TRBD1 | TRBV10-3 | CAIKGQGESAFF | TGTGCCATCAAGGGACAGGGAGAGTCGGCTTTCTTT
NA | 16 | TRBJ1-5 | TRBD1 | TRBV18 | CASSPPPTGGHQPQHF | TGTGCCAGCTCACCCCCCCCTACAGGGGGCCATCAGCCCCAGCATTTT
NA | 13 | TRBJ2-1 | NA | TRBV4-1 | CASSLQGVGEQFF | TGCGCCAGCAGCCTCCAGGGCGTCGGTGAGCAGTTCTTC
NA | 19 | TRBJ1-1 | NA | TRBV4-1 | CASSQGVVGGAPNNTEAFF | TGCGCCAGCAGCCAAGGAGTTGTAGGAGGAGCACCTAATAACACTGAAGCTTTCTTT
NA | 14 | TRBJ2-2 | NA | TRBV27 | CASNQAGWTGELFF | TGTGCCAGCAACCAGGCGGGGTGGACCGGGGAGCTGTTTTTT
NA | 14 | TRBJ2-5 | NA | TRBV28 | CASSLASVFGTQYF | TGTGCCAGCAGTTTGGCTAGCGTTTTCGGGACCCAGTACTTC
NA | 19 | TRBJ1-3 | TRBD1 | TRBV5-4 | CASSRGTGASFRSGNTIYF | TGTGCCAGCAGCCGAGGGACAGGGGCCTCCTTTCGCTCTGGAAACACCATATATTTT
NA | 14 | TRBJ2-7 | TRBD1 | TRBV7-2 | CASSRDRGGYEQYF | TGTGCCAGCAGCCGCGACAGGGGGGGGTACGAGCAGTACTTC
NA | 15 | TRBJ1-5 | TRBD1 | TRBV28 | CASSSTGGRYQPQHF | TGTGCCAGCAGTTCCACAGGGGGCAGGTATCAGCCCCAGCATTTT
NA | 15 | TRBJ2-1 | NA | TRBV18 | CASSPSSGVSAEQFF | TGTGCCAGCTCACCATCCTCGGGAGTATCGGCTGAGCAGTTCTTC
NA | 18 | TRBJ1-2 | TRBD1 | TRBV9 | CASSVASTTGTANYGYTF | TGTGCCAGCAGCGTAGCTTCTACCACCGGGACAGCTAACTATGGCTACACCTTC
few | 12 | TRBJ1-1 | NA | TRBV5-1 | CASHRGDTEAFF | TGCGCCAGCCATCGAGGCGACACTGAAGCTTTCTTT
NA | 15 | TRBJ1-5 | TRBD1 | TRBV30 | CAWSSTGGAGQPQHF | TGTGCCTGGAGTTCGACAGGGGGCGCCGGTCAGCCCCAGCATTTT
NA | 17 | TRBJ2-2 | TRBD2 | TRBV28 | CASSATSGTLNTGELFF | TGTGCCAGCAGTGCAACTAGCGGGACGCTGAACACCGGGGAGCTGTTTTTT
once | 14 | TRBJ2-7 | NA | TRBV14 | CASSQGGGAYEQYF | TGTGCCAGCAGCCAAGGAGGGGGTGCCTACGAGCAGTACTTC
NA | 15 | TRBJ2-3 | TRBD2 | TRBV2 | CASSLLAGSTDTQYF | TGTGCCAGCAGTCTTCTAGCGGGGAGCACAGATACGCAGTATTTT
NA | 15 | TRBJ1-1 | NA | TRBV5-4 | CASSLAEWSGTEAFF | TGTGCCAGCAGCTTGGCCGAGTGGTCGGGCACTGAAGCTTTCTTT
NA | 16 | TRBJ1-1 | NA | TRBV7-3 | CASSHRQPERSTEAFF | TGTGCCAGCAGCCACCGACAGCCCGAGCGTAGCACTGAAGCTTTCTTT
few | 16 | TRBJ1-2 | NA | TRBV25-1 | CASSGPSLGRFFGYTF | TGTGCCAGCAGTGGCCCTAGTCTGGGGCGCTTTTTCGGCTACACCTTC
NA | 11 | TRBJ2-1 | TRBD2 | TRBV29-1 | CSVRLAAEQFF | TGCAGCGTCAGACTAGCGGCTGAGCAGTTCTTC
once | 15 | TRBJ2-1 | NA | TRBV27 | CASTTRTFSYNEQFF | TGTGCCAGCACCACTAGGACCTTCTCCTACAATGAGCAGTTCTTC